A single sample gave rise to the 22 T cell receptor beta chains below, sequenced in a study of early T cells in non-severe SARS-CoV-2 infection. TCRdb independently ran MiXCR on the 5' RACE reads; one entry per CDR3 protein. This sample has 64,000 or so distinct CDR3 sequences, with around 11% found just once. The specimen was whole blood, collected at baseline. These receptors were taken from an adult who was a healthcare worker with PCR-confirmed SARS-CoV-2 infection or an uninfected control (not recorded which).

The genes are TRBV7-6 and TRBJ2-1; 9 nucleotides match TRBD1. Looked up from germline, CDR1 is SGHVS and CDR2 is FNYEAQ. The CDR3 is 16 residues long. V was pared by 5 bases and J by 7 bases, with 12 bases of the junction left unmatched. CDR3 region: CASSKDTRTGENEQFF. The CDR3 bases are TGTGCCAGCAGCAAAGACACCCGGACAGGGGAGAATGAGCAGTTCTTC.

The chain recombines TRBV6-2 or TRBV6-3 with TRBJ2-2; the D gene could be TRBD1 or TRBD2 (5 bases each). Germline-derived CDR1 and CDR2 are MNHEY and SVGEGT. The germline V and J ends were trimmed by 6 bases and 1 base, with 21 bases remaining between them. The CDR3 has 18 amino acids. Here the CDR3 reads CASSRPEWGKLNTGELFF. In nucleotides, the CDR3 is TGTGCCAGCAGCCGCCCCGAATGGGGGAAACTGAACACCGGGGAGCTGTTTTTT.

This clonotype was detected many times. The gene calls are TRBV20-1 and TRBJ2-1, with 11 bases matching TRBD2. The CDR3 has 13 residues. The germline V gene encodes CDR1 DFQATT and CDR2 SNEGSKA (reference sequence). V was pared by 6 bases and J by 6 bases, with 4 bases of the junction left unmatched. CDR3 DNA: TGCAGTGCCCCGGGACTAGCGGTCAATGAGCAGTTCTTC. It translates to CSAPGLAVNEQFF.

In its sample, this clonotype was seen many times. The chain combines TRBV28 with TRBJ1-1, with 8 bases matching TRBD1. Per germline, CDR1 MDHEN and CDR2 SYDVKM. CDR3 length: 14 amino acids. J gave up 0 bases and V 7 bases, and 4 bases lay outside the gene matches. CDR3 coding DNA: TGTGCCAGCATCCAGGGGGCCTTGAACACTGAAGCTTTCTTT. It is translated as CASIQGALNTEAFF.

This chain connects TRBV27 to TRBJ1-1, with TRBD1 matching over 8 bases. The CDR3 consists of 17 residues. The junction had 13 bases not matched to a gene; V was cut back by 4 bases and J by 3 bases. Germline V gene lookup returns CDR1 MNHEY and CDR2 SMNVEV (reference sequence). The CDR3 DNA sequence: TGTGCCAGCAGTTCCCGGGCCCCACAGGGGGGAGACACTGAAGCTTTCTTT. Its translation is CASSSRAPQGGDTEAFF.

This clonotype was picked up a small number of times. This chain joins TRBV20-1 and TRBJ1-1; D might be TRBD1 (6 bases). The CDR3 is 12 amino acids. The germline gives CDR1 DFQATT, CDR2 SNEGSKA (reference sequence). Trimming cost V 5 bases and J 5 bases, with 12 bases left between them. The CDR3 nucleotides are TGCAGTGCTGCAGGGGTTAGGACTGAAGCTTTCTTT. Translated, it gives CSAAGVRTEAFF.

The V gene is TRBV6-1, the J gene TRBJ1-5, with D possibly matching TRBD1 (6 bases). The CDR3 covers 15 residues. Germline V gene lookup returns CDR1 MNHNS and CDR2 SASEGT. The V gene lost 6 bases and the J gene lost 3 bases, with 15 bases spanning the gap. CDR3 loop: CASRPNDRTNQPQHF. The CDR3 DNA reads as TGTGCCAGCAGGCCCAACGACAGGACCAATCAGCCCCAGCATTTT.

A few counts support this clonotype. The rearrangement uses TRBV20-1 and TRBJ1-5; 8 bases map to TRBD1. Germline trimming cut 3 bases from V and 3 bases from J; bases unmatched to any gene: 4. Germline CDR1 reads DFQATT; CDR2 reads SNEGSKA (reference sequence). CDR3 length: 14 amino acids. CDR3 residues: CSARKTGVNQPQHF. The DNA of the CDR3 is TGCAGTGCTAGGAAGACAGGGGTCAATCAGCCCCAGCATTTT.

The J gene is TRBJ2-6, the V gene TRBV7-2, with D unclear. This CDR3 region has 15 residues. Germline CDR1 is SGHTA and CDR2 is FQGNSA. Trimming pared 2 bases from V and 0 bases from J, leaving 5 bases between. For the CDR3, the DNA is TGTGCCAGCAGCTTACTCGTCTCTGGGGCCAACGTCCTGACTTTC. It codes for CASSLLVSGANVLTF.

Here the CDR3 reads CASKLPSTDTQYF. In DNA form, the CDR3 reads TGTGCCAGTAAGTTGCCGAGCACAGATACGCAGTATTTT. The rearrangement joins TRBV19 to TRBJ2-3; no clear D gene. In germline, CDR1 is LNHDA, CDR2 SQIVND (reference sequence). V was cut by 7 bases and J by 0 bases, with 8 bases left in between. The CDR3 totals 13 residues.

This clonotype came up many times. The chain recombines TRBV4-3 with TRBJ1-1, with a possible D match to TRBD1 (5 bases). Trimming took off 1 base at V and 2 bases at J, with 20 bases between the two ends. The CDR3 spans 18 residues. Germline lookup yields CDR1 LGHNA and CDR2 YSLEER. The CDR3 region is CASSQVFKGPRGNTEAFF. CDR3 DNA: TGCGCCAGCAGCCAAGTTTTCAAGGGACCTAGGGGTAACACTGAAGCTTTCTTT.

This clonotype occurred a few times. Mismatch with germline at one junction end may stem from a read error. V and J are TRBV10-3 and TRBJ1-1, with D perhaps matching TRBD1 (6 bases). The CDR3 length is 15 residues. The germline V gene encodes CDR1 ENHRY and CDR2 SYGVKD. The CDR3 sequence: CAISQSTTGYTEAFF. The CDR3, as DNA: TGTGCCATCAGTCAGTCGACCACAGGGTACACTGAAGCTTTCTTT.

In this sample, this clonotype turned up a few times. The rearrangement links TRBV11-2 to TRBJ2-3, with D maybe TRBD2 (5 bases). This CDR3 region has 15 residues. Germline values: CDR1 SGHAT, CDR2 FQNNGV. Trimming pared 0 bases from V and 8 bases from J, leaving 15 bases between. CDR3 nucleotide sequence: TGTGCCAGCAGCTTAGACGCCACTCCCAGCGGTACGCAGTATTTT. Its translation: CASSLDATPSGTQYF.

This clonotype was seen more than once but under ten times. J is TRBJ1-1 and V is TRBV27; D is undetermined. CDR3 length: 15 amino acids. CDR1 MNHEY and CDR2 SMNVEV come from the germline V gene (reference sequence). The germline V and J ends were trimmed by 0 bases and 2 bases, with 10 bases remaining between them. The CDR3 DNA sequence: TGTGCCAGCAGTTTATCTACCGGGCTTAACACTGAAGCTTTCTTT. This encodes CASSLSTGLNTEAFF.

This clonotype was observed a handful of times. The chain uses TRBV7-9 and TRBJ1-2; the D gene is possibly TRBD1 (6 bases). This CDR3 region has 14 residues. The germline CDR1 and CDR2 sequences are SEHNR and FQNEAQ (reference sequence). The V gene lost 1 base and the J gene lost 4 bases, with 10 bases spanning the gap. The CDR3 bases are TGTGCCAGCAGCTTAGTGACGGGGGCCTATGGCTACACCTTC. Amino acids: CASSLVTGAYGYTF. Filled out from reference TRBV7-9 and TRBJ1-2, the complete variable domain reads DTGVSQNPRHKITKRGQNVTFRCDPISEHNRLYWYRQTLGQGPEFLTYFQNEAQLEKSRLLSDRFSAERPKGSFSTLEIQRTEQGDSAMYLCASSLVTGAYGYTFGSGTRLTVV.

This clonotype turned up a few times. V usage is TRBV3-2 and J usage is TRBJ2-7. TRBV3-2 is a pseudogene locus. The CDR3 extends over 14 amino acids. This CDR3 is CASSPDFFTDEQYF. Here the CDR3 DNA reads TGTGCCAGCAGCCCAGATTTTTTTACGGACGAGCAGTACTTC.

This clonotype was counted a few times. This chain joins TRBV7-9 and TRBJ2-7, with D possibly being TRBD2 (5 bases). The germline gives CDR1 SEHNR, CDR2 FQNEAQ (reference sequence). CDR3 length equals 16 residues. Trimming removed 0 bases from V and 4 bases from J, with 16 bases in between. As DNA, the CDR3 is TGTGCCAGCAGCTTAGCGACCGGGAAAGGTCGGTACGAGCAGTACTTC. Translated, it gives CASSLATGKGRYEQYF.

A few counts support this clonotype. The genes are TRBV20-1 and TRBJ2-2, with 7 nucleotides matching TRBD1. The CDR3 contains 18 residues. Germline CDR1 and CDR2: DFQATT and SNEGSKA (reference sequence). V lost 2 bases and J lost 5; bases outside the gene matches: 17. The CDR3 is CSARNFEGAQGGTGELFF. CDR3 bases: TGCAGTGCTAGAAACTTCGAGGGGGCGCAGGGCGGGACCGGGGAGCTGTTTTTT.

V gene TRBV5-4 combines with J gene TRBJ1-1; D gene uncertain. Germline V CDR1 and CDR2: SGHNT, YYREEE (reference sequence). CDR3 size: 13 residues. Trimming cost V 0 bases and J 1 base, with 4 bases left between them. Written as DNA, the CDR3 is TGTGCCAGCAGCTTGGAAGAGAACACTGAAGCTTTCTTT. Translating gives CASSLEENTEAFF.

The chain has TRBV12-3 or TRBV12-4 and TRBJ2-2; D uncertain. Between the trimmed V and J ends, which lost 6 bases and 4 bases, there was a span of 15 bases. The CDR3 extends over 15 amino acids. Here the CDR3 reads CASSAEGSATGELFF. CDR3 coding DNA: TGTGCCAGCAGCGCCGAAGGTTCCGCCACCGGGGAGCTGTTTTTT.

By share, this clonotype ranks as medium-sized. The chain has TRBV3-1 and TRBJ1-1; unclear D gene. This CDR3 contains 14 residues. Trimming pared 1 base from V and 1 base from J, leaving 7 bases between. CDR1 LGHDT and CDR2 YNNKEL come from the germline V gene (reference sequence). This chain's CDR3 is CASSQGAENTEAFF. In nucleotides, the CDR3 is TGTGCCAGCAGCCAAGGGGCAGAGAACACTGAAGCTTTCTTT.

This chain joins TRBV5-4 and TRBJ1-3, with a tentative D call TRBD1 (6 bases). V shed 0 bases and J shed 4 bases, with 14 bases lying between them. The CDR3 covers 16 residues. Germline CDR1 SGHNT, CDR2 YYREEE (reference sequence). The CDR3 region is CASSLAGGRAGNTIYF. CDR3 in DNA: TGTGCCAGCAGCTTGGCCGGGGGGCGAGCCGGAAACACCATATATTTT.